A single sample gave rise to the 22 T cell receptor beta chains below, sequenced in a study of T cell responses to AZD1222 COVID-19 vaccine. Generated by immunoSEQ multiplex PCR, the TCRdb table keeps only in-frame clones and is missing some. Seen here are some 150,000 clones, 88% observed once, and the top ten hold less than 2.5%. The specimen was peripheral blood, collected on day 0 of AZD1222 vaccination. These receptors all stem from an adult in good health.

This clone appeared a single time. This sequence joins TRBV7-9 and TRBJ2-5; D is possibly TRBD1 or TRBD2 (5 bases each). The length of the CDR3 is 12 residues. Deletions cut 5 bases from V and 8 bases from J, with 12 bases between. The germline V gene has CDR1 SEHNR and CDR2 FQNEAQ (reference sequence). DNA for the CDR3: TGTGCCAGCAGCGAAACCAGGGACACCCAGTACTTC. Its protein is CASSETRDTQYF.

The sample holds one count of this clone. The chain uses TRBV6-2 or TRBV6-3 and TRBJ1-4, with unresolved D. CDR3 length equals 14 residues. V was pared by 6 bases and J by 8 bases, with 16 bases between. Germline-derived CDR1 and CDR2 are MNHEY and SVGEGT. CDR3 region: CASSLPAASEKLFF. The DNA of the CDR3 is TGTGCCAGCAGCCTGCCGGCAGCTTCGGAAAAACTGTTTTTT.

The V and J genes are TRBV10-3 and TRBJ1-1, with no clear D. Germline V gene lookup returns CDR1 ENHRY and CDR2 SYGVKD. V lost 0 bases, J lost 10 bases, and 9 bases lay in between. This CDR3 comprises 12 residues. The DNA of the CDR3 is TGTGCCATCAGTGAGTCGACCCTGGGAGCTTTCTTT. Translation: CAISESTLGAFF.

The chain joins TRBV12-5 to TRBJ1-6; no definite D call. The CDR3 has 14 amino acids. Germline CDR1 reads LGHNT; CDR2 reads FRNRAP. Deletions cut 6 bases from V and 4 bases from J, with 10 bases between. The CDR3 coding sequence is TGTGCTAGTGGAACGAGTGGATATAATTCACCCCTCCACTTT. Amino acids: CASGTSGYNSPLHF.

The chain joins TRBV30 to TRBJ1-1; no definite D call. This CDR3 comprises 12 residues. Trimming shortened V by 5 bases and J by 1 base, and 8 bases separated the two germline ends. Per the germline V gene, CDR1 is GTSNPN and CDR2 is SVGIG (reference sequence). The CDR3, as DNA: TGTGCCTGGGGCAGACAGAACACTGAAGCTTTCTTT. Amino acids: CAWGRQNTEAFF.

The V and J genes are TRBV5-4 and TRBJ1-6, with 8 bases aligning to TRBD1. The CDR3 spans 14 residues. Germline V gene data show CDR1 as SGHNT and CDR2 as YYREEE (reference sequence). V lost 4 bases and J lost 8; bases outside the gene matches: 5. The CDR3 nucleotides are TGTGCCAGCAGCATAGGACAGGGCCATTCACCCCTCCACTTT. Protein: CASSIGQGHSPLHF. Together with reference TRBV5-4 and TRBJ1-6, the CDR3 gives the full variable domain: ETGVTQSPTHLIKTRGQQVTLRCSSQSGHNTVSWYQQALGQGPQFIFQYYREEENGRGNFPPRFSGLQFPNYSSELNVNALELDDSALYLCASSIGQGHSPLHFGNGTRLTVT.

The chain is built from TRBV5-8 and TRBJ2-1; the match to TRBD1 covers 10 bases. V shed 2 bases and J 9 bases; nucleotides not matched to a gene: 14. The CDR3 contains 17 residues. Germline V gives CDR1 SGHTS, CDR2 YDEGEE. For the CDR3, the DNA is TGTGCCAGCAGCTTTATCCGGGACAGGGGCCCCTCTAGTGAGCAGTTCTTC. The encoded protein is CASSFIRDRGPSSEQFF.

The chain is built from TRBV6-2 or TRBV6-3 and TRBJ1-2; 7 bases map to TRBD1. Germline loops: CDR1 MNHEY, CDR2 SVGEGT. CDR3 length: 14 residues. Unmatched junction bases numbered 8, after V lost 5 bases and J lost 5 bases. The CDR3 DNA reads as TGTGCCAGCAGTCCCGGGACAGTATTATATGGCTACACCTTC. This sequence encodes CASSPGTVLYGYTF.

The chain couples TRBV29-1 to TRBJ2-7; D is unresolved. CDR1 is SQVTM, CDR2 ANQGSEA, per germline. Deletions cut 0 bases from V and 2 bases from J, with 11 bases between. The CDR3 is 14 residues long. In DNA, the CDR3 is TGCAGCGTTGAAGAAAGAGACGGGCCCTACGAGCAGTACTTC. Amino acids: CSVEERDGPYEQYF.

This chain uses TRBV6-2 or TRBV6-3 with TRBJ2-2, with TRBD1 matching over 10 bases. V was pared by 5 bases and J by 4 bases, with 7 bases of the junction left unmatched. The CDR3 consists of 16 residues. Germline values: CDR1 MNHEY, CDR2 SVGEGT. CDR3 sequence reads: CASSRSRDRGTGELFF. CDR3 in DNA: TGTGCCAGCAGTCGAAGCCGGGACAGGGGCACCGGGGAGCTGTTTTTT.

In this sample, this clone turned up a few times. The chain has TRBV10-3 and TRBJ1-1; 10 bases line up with TRBD1. Germline lookup yields CDR1 ENHRY and CDR2 SYGVKD. After removal of 6 bases from V and 7 bases from J, the junction contained 20 bases not matched to a gene. The CDR3 loop spans 18 amino acids. CDR3 in DNA: TGTGCCATCAGCCGCGGGACAGGGGCATCCTTAAAGTATGATGAAGCTTTCTTT. Residues: CAISRGTGASLKYDEAFF.

J is TRBJ1-5 and V is TRBV6-1, with D uncertain. This CDR3 comprises 13 residues. Germline values: CDR1 MNHNS, CDR2 SASEGT. V was clipped by 7 bases and J by 2 bases, with 9 bases between them. The CDR3 spells CASIKVGNQPQHF. The DNA of the CDR3 is TGTGCCAGCATAAAGGTGGGCAATCAGCCCCAGCATTTT.

The chain recombines TRBV7-8 with TRBJ1-6; tentatively, D is TRBD1 (6 bases). The CDR3 totals 17 residues. V shed 2 bases and J shed 6 bases, with 17 bases lying between them. Germline loops: CDR1 SGHVS, CDR2 FQNEAQ. CDR3 DNA: TGTGCCAGCAGCTTAACAGGGCCCGGGGTTGGTAATTCACCCCTCCACTTT. The encoded protein is CASSLTGPGVGNSPLHF.

The chain employs TRBV5-1 and TRBJ2-2; D call uncertain. Per the germline V gene, CDR1 is SGHRS and CDR2 is YFSETQ. V lost 1 base and J 1 base, leaving 8 bases between the germline ends. CDR3 length: 15 residues. CDR3 residues: CASSLSGQNTGELFF. Written as DNA, the CDR3 is TGCGCCAGCAGCTTGTCTGGGCAGAACACCGGGGAGCTGTTTTTT.

J is TRBJ1-2 and V is TRBV19; TRBD1 matches 8 bases. From germline, CDR1 is LNHDA and CDR2 SQIVND (reference sequence). The V and J ends lost 4 bases and 0 bases, in that order; junction bases with no gene match: 4. The CDR3 spans 15 residues. The CDR3 nucleotides are TGTGCCAGTAGTACCGGACAGGGAGCTAACTATGGCTACACCTTC. As protein: CASSTGQGANYGYTF.

Only one count was recorded for this clone. J is TRBJ1-2 and V is TRBV7-8; D unclear. The CDR3 loop spans 12 amino acids. Germline CDR1 reads SGHVS; CDR2 reads FQNEAQ. Trimming pared 3 bases from V and 7 bases from J, leaving 9 bases between. CDR3: CASSFRDTGYTF. CDR3 DNA: TGTGCCAGCAGCTTCCGTGACACTGGCTACACCTTC.

CDR3 sequence reads: CASSLDGSPLHF. CDR3 nucleotides: TGTGCCAGCAGCTTAGACGGGTCACCCCTCCACTTT. The genes are TRBV11-3 and TRBJ1-6; the D is unclear. The CDR3 is made up of 12 amino acids. Per the germline V gene, CDR1 is SGHNT and CDR2 is YENEEA. The V end was cut by 0 bases, the J end by 10 bases, with 4 bases between.

The V call is TRBV4-2, the J call TRBJ1-4, with D maybe TRBD1 (5 bases). V lost 0 bases to trimming and J lost 8 bases, with 16 bases between them. This CDR3 contains 16 residues. Germline CDR1 and CDR2: LGHNA and YNFKEQ. The CDR3 here is CASSQEPGLPSEKLFF. DNA for the CDR3: TGTGCCAGCAGCCAAGAACCGGGACTTCCCTCGGAAAAACTGTTTTTT.

The rearrangement joins TRBV2 to TRBJ2-3, with TRBD1 identical over 11 bases. Germline V lookup: CDR1 SNHLY, CDR2 FYNNEI. The J segment lost 4 bases and the V segment lost 6 bases, leaving 6 bases of the junction unmatched. The CDR3 spans 15 residues. The CDR3 sequence: CASRDRGRNADTQYF. CDR3 bases: TGTGCCAGCAGGGACAGGGGGCGGAATGCAGATACGCAGTATTTT. The full variable domain, in which reference TRBV2 and TRBJ2-3 provide the parts outside the CDR3, is EPEVTQTPSHQVTQMGQEVILRCVPISNHLYFYWYRQILGQKVEFLVSFYNNEISEKSEIFDDQFSVERPDGSNFTLKIRSTKLEDSAMYFCASRDRGRNADTQYFGPGTRLTVL.

This chain links TRBV7-9 with TRBJ1-6, with TRBD1 as a possible D gene (6 bases). Germline assignment: CDR1 SEHNR and CDR2 FQNEAQ (reference sequence). Trimming stripped 5 bases from V and 7 bases from J, with 12 bases between. The CDR3 length is 14 residues. In DNA, the CDR3 is TGTGCCAGCAGCCCGCGACAGGAAAATTCACCCCTCCACTTT. Amino acids: CASSPRQENSPLHF.

V usage is TRBV7-8 and J usage is TRBJ1-3; 7 nucleotides agree with TRBD1. CDR3 length: 17 residues. The germline V gene encodes CDR1 SGHVS and CDR2 FQNEAQ. J gave up 0 bases and V 5 bases, and 10 bases lay outside the gene matches. This chain's CDR3 is CASSVPGQTHSGNTIYF. The CDR3 nucleotides read TGTGCCAGCAGCGTGCCGGGACAGACGCACTCTGGAAACACCATATATTTT.

The J gene is TRBJ2-7, the V gene TRBV12-3 or TRBV12-4, with 7 bases lining up with TRBD2. The ends lost 3 bases at V and 9 bases at J; junction bases unmatched: 5. CDR3 length: 12 amino acids. DNA for the CDR3: TGTGCCAGCAGTTTGGGGGGGACGAGGCAGTACTTC. This sequence encodes CASSLGGTRQYF.